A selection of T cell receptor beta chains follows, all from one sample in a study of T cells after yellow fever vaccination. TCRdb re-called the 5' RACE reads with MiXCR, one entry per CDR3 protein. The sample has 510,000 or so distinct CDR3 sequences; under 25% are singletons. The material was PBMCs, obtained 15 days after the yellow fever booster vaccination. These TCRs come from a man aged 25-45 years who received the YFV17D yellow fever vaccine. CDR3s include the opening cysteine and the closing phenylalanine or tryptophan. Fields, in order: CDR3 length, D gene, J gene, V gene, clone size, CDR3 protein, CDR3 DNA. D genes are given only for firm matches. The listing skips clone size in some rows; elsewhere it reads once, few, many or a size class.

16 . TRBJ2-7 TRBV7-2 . CASSLGGRARNYEQYF TGTGCCAGCAGCTTAGGTGGCAGGGCGAGAAACTACGAGCAGTACTTC
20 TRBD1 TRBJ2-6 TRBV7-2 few CASSLPTGQGARPQANVLTF TGTGCCAGCAGCTTACCGACCGGACAGGGGGCACGACCACAGGCCAACGTCCTGACTTTC
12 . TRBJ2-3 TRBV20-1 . CSAASPGDTQYF TGCAGTGCTGCTAGTCCTGGCGATACGCAGTATTTT
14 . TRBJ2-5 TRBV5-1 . CASSIMGGEETQYF TGCGCCAGCTCTATAATGGGTGGTGAAGAGACCCAGTACTTC
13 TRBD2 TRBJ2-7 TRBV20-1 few CSASTSGIYEQYF TGCAGTGCTAGCACTAGCGGGATATACGAGCAGTACTTC
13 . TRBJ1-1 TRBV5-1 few CASSPVGDTEAFF TGCGCCAGCAGCCCCGTCGGGGACACTGAAGCTTTCTTT
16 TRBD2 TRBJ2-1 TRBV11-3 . CASSFSKGLVHPEQFF TGTGCCAGCAGCTTCTCAAAGGGACTAGTGCATCCTGAGCAGTTCTTC
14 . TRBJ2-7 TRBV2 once CASTRIVASYEQYF TGTGCCAGCACCCGGATAGTTGCCTCCTACGAGCAGTACTTC
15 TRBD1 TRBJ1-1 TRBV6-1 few CASSRTGAVTTEAFF TGTGCCAGCAGCCGGACAGGGGCGGTGACCACTGAAGCTTTCTTT
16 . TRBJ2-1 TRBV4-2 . CASSPADTAWDNEQFF TGTGCCAGCAGCCCCGCCGACACCGCATGGGACAATGAGCAGTTCTTC
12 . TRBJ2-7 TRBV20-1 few CSATRGSYEQYF TGCAGTGCTACCAGGGGTTCCTACGAGCAGTACTTC
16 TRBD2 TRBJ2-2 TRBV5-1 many CASSLVAGANTGELFF TGCGCCAGCAGCTTGGTTGCGGGAGCGAACACCGGGGAGCTGTTTTTT
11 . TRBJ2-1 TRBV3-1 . CASSQIGGQFF TGTGCCAGCAGCCAAATCGGGGGGCAGTTCTTC
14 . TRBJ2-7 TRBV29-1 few CSVETSQGKWRQYF TGCAGCGTTGAAACCTCACAGGGAAAGTGGCGACAGTACTTC
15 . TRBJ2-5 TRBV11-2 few CASSLPGRSSETQYF TGTGCCAGCAGCTTACCAGGGAGAAGCTCAGAGACCCAGTACTTC
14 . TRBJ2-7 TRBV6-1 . CASNQRTARYEQYF TGTGCCAGCAATCAAAGGACAGCTCGCTACGAGCAGTACTTC
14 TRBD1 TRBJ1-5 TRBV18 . CASSPQGANQPQHF TGTGCCAGCTCACCGCAGGGGGCGAATCAGCCCCAGCATTTT
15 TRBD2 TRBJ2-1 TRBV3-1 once CTFWIRTSGDNEQFF TGTACCTTCTGGATACGGACTAGCGGGGACAATGAGCAGTTCTTC
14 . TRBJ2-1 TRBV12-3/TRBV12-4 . CASSFSFPWNEQFF TGTGCCAGCAGTTTTTCCTTTCCCTGGAATGAGCAGTTCTTC
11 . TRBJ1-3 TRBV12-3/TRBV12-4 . CASSFGDTIYF TGTGCCAGCAGTTTCGGGGACACCATATATTTT
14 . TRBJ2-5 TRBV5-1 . CASSLGSVQETQYF TGCGCCAGCAGCTTGGGTTCAGTACAAGAGACCCAGTACTTC
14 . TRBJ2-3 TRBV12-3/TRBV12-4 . CASSDGQQQDTQYF TGTGCCAGCAGCGACGGACAGCAGCAAGATACGCAGTATTTT
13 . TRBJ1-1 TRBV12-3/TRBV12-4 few CASTIQANTEAFF TGTGCCAGCACCATACAGGCGAACACTGAAGCTTTCTTT
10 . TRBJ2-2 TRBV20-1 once CSVGHGELFF TGCAGTGTGGGGCACGGGGAGCTGTTTTTT
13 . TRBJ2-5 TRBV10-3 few CAISEPRGRAQYF TGTGCCATCAGTGAGCCGAGGGGTAGGGCCCAGTACTTC
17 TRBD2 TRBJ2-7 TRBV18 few CASSPTRLAGIGYEQYF TGTGCCAGCTCACCCACGAGACTAGCGGGAATTGGCTACGAGCAGTACTTC
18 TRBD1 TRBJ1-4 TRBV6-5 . CASSYSTATTGSNEKLFF TGTGCCAGCAGTTACTCAACCGCTACGACAGGGAGTAATGAAAAACTGTTTTTT
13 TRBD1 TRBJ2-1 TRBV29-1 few CSGGQVDGNEQFF TGCAGCGGCGGACAGGTAGACGGCAATGAGCAGTTCTTC
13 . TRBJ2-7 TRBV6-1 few CASSRDISYEQYF TGTGCCAGCAGTAGGGACATTTCCTACGAGCAGTACTTC
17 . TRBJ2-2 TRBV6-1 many CASSEGVAPANTGELFF TGTGCCAGCAGTGAAGGAGTAGCCCCCGCGAACACCGGGGAGCTGTTTTTT
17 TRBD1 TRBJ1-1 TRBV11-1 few CASSYPRGRRANTEAFF TGTGCCAGCAGCTACCCCAGGGGGCGCAGGGCGAACACTGAAGCTTTCTTT
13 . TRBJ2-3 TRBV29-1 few CSVVKSGTDTQYF TGCAGCGTTGTAAAGTCTGGCACAGATACGCAGTATTTT
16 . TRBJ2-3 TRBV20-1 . CCARDPSGNPTDTQYF TGCTGTGCTAGAGATCCATCAGGGAACCCCACAGATACGCAGTATTTT
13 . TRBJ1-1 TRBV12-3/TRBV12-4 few CASGAGFDTEAFF TGTGCCAGCGGTGCGGGGTTTGACACTGAAGCTTTCTTT
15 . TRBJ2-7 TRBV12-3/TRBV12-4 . CASSQLAKTLYEQYF TGTGCCAGCAGCCAGCTAGCGAAGACCCTCTACGAGCAGTACTTC
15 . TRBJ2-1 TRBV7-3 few CASSLGSSRGNEQFF TGTGCCAGCAGCCTCGGGTCTAGTCGGGGCAATGAGCAGTTCTTC
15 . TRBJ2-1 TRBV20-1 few CSASIPPDTTNEQFF TGCAGTGCTAGTATCCCCCCTGACACCACCAATGAGCAGTTCTTC